The present T cell receptor (beta chain) was sequenced within a study of tumor and adjacent non-tumor tissue in lung cancer. Across the study: Patients were aged about 30 to 85, roughly nine men and about 5 women, stage I to III.

A modified ARM-PCR protocol with three rounds of nested PCR amplified TCRbeta. TCRdb analysed the multiplex PCR reads with MiXCR anew, one entry per CDR3 protein. The repertoire holds under 100,000 distinct CDR3 sequences, with approximately 71% as singletons. The template was RNA from unsorted bulk tissue. Germline lookup yields CDR1 MNHEY and CDR2 SVGAGI. CDR3 length: 15 residues. Findings and limits, study-wide: Normal lung showed higher cumulative top 100 clone frequency than tumor.

With respect to this clonotype: Its antigen remains unidentified. One end of the junction is discordant with germline, which a read error may explain.

The sequence was collected from a woman aged 70-85 years with non-small cell lung cancer. V usage is TRBV6-5 and J usage is TRBJ1-6, with unresolved D. The source material was lung tumor tissue. The CDR3 DNA reads as TGTACCAGCAGTTACTACGACGGGCCGAATCCACCCCTCCACTTT. It translates to CTSSYYDGPNPPLHF.